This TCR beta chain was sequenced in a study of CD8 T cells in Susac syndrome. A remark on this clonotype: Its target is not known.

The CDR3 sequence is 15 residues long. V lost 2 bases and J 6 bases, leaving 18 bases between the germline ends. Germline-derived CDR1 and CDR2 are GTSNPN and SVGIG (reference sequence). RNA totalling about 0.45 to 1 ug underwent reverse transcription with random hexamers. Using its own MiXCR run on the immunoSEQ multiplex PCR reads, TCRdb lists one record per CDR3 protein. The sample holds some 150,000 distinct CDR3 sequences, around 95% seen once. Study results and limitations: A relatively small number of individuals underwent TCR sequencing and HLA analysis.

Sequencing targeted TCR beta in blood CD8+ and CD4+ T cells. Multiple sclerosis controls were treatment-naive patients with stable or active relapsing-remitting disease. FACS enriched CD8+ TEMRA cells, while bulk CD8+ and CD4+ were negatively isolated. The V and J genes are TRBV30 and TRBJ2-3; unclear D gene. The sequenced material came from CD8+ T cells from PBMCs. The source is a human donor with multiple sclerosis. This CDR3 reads CAWSTSPRAGDTQYF. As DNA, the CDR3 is TGTGCCTGGAGTACGTCCCCTAGGGCCGGGGATACGCAGTATTTT.